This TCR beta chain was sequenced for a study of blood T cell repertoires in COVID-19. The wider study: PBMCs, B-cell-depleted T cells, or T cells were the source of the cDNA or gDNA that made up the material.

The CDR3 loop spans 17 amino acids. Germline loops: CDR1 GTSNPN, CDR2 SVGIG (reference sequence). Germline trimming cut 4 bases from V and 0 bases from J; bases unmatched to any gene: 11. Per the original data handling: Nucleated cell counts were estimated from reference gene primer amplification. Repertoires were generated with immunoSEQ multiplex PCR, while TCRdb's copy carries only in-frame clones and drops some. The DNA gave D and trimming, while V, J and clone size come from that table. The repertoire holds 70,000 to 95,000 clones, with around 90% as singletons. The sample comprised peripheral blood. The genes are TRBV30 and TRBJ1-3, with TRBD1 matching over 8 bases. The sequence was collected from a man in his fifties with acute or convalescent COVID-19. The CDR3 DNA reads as TGTGCCTGGAAGTCAGGGGGCTCCCTCAGCTCTGGAAACACCATATATTTT. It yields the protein CAWKSGGSLSSGNTIYF.